The 20 T cell receptor beta chains below were found in one sample sequenced in a study of control samples from healthy donors and cancer patients. Some clones are missing from TCRdb's copy, which holds only in-frame ones; the method was immunoSEQ multiplex PCR. The data show about 140,000 clones, about nine tenths seen once. Sample: blood. The receptors come from a man aged 25-45 years in good health.

V is TRBV19 and J is TRBJ1-6, with a possible D match to TRBD1 (6 bases). The germline V gene has CDR1 LNHDA and CDR2 SQIVND (reference sequence). The CDR3 is made up of 15 amino acids. V lost 1 base, J lost 9 bases, and 13 bases lay in between. CDR3 sequence reads: CASSIAQGGISPLHF. The DNA of the CDR3 is TGTGCCAGTAGTATAGCACAGGGCGGTATTTCACCCCTCCACTTT. Full variable domain (missing parts from reference TRBV19 and TRBJ1-6): DGGITQSPKYLFRKEGQNVTLSCEQNLNHDAMYWYRQDPGQGLRLIYYSQIVNDFQKGDIAEGYSVSREKKESFPLTVTSAQKNPTAFYLCASSIAQGGISPLHFGNGTRLTVT.

About this clone itself: A read error may produce the germline difference seen at one junction end. V and J are TRBV7-7 and TRBJ2-2, with 11 bases aligning to TRBD2. Germline loops: CDR1 SSHAT, CDR2 FNYEAQ (reference sequence). CDR3 length: 16 amino acids. The CDR3 sequence: CASSSLAGGDTGELFF. The CDR3 DNA follows: TGTGCTAGCAGCTCATTAGCGGGAGGGGACACCGGGGAGCTGTTTTTT.

The CDR3 sequence: CASRDGPYEQYF. The CDR3 DNA is TGCGCCAGCAGGGACGGCCCCTACGAGCAGTACTTC. This chain connects TRBV5-1 to TRBJ2-7; D unclear. This CDR3 has 12 residues. V lost 5 bases and J 2 bases, leaving 8 bases between the germline ends. From germline, CDR1 is SGHRS and CDR2 YFSETQ.

This chain uses TRBV30 with TRBJ1-6; TRBD1 might be the D (5 bases). Per germline, CDR1 GTSNPN and CDR2 SVGIG (reference sequence). CDR3 length equals 13 residues. Deletions cut 0 bases from V and 9 bases from J, with 9 bases between. The CDR3 here is CAWSVQDGSPLHF. CDR3 DNA: TGTGCCTGGAGTGTACAGGACGGTTCACCCCTCCACTTT.

The rearrangement joins TRBV2 to TRBJ2-3, with D possibly being TRBD2 (5 bases). This CDR3 spans 13 amino acids. V lost 9 bases to trimming and J lost 2 bases, with 12 bases between them. CDR1 SNHLY and CDR2 FYNNEI come from the germline V gene. DNA for the CDR3: TGTGCCAGTGAATTGAGGGACACAGATACGCAGTATTTT. Translation gives CASELRDTDTQYF.

V is TRBV6-5 and J is TRBJ1-6; D unresolved. The CDR3 spans 12 residues. Germline values: CDR1 MNHEY, CDR2 SVGAGI. Trimming removed 1 base from V and 6 bases from J, with 1 base in between. Here the CDR3 reads CASSYFNSPLHF. For the CDR3, the DNA is TGTGCCAGCAGTTACTTTAATTCACCCCTCCACTTT.

This clone was detected only once. The chain recombines TRBV27 with TRBJ2-7; 8 positions match TRBD2. The CDR3 loop spans 14 amino acids. Germline loops: CDR1 MNHEY, CDR2 SMNVEV (reference sequence). V trimming: 6 bases; J trimming: 3 bases; junction bases outside the gene matches: 7. CDR3 coding DNA: TGTGCCAGCAGGCAAGCGGGGGATGACTACGAGCAGTACTTC. Translating it yields CASRQAGDDYEQYF.

V is TRBV6-7 and J is TRBJ2-4; the D gene is possibly TRBD2 (6 bases). TRBV6-7 is an open reading frame whose function is uncertain. Trimming took off 6 bases at V and 1 base at J, with 19 bases between the two ends. The CDR3 covers 17 residues. CDR3 amino acids: CASSTRRGAMAKNIQYF. In nucleotides, the CDR3 is TGTGCCAGCAGCACCCGACGCGGGGCAATGGCCAAAAACATTCAGTACTTC.

V and J are TRBV19 and TRBJ1-5, with D maybe TRBD1 (5 bases). Trimming removed 6 bases at V and 3 bases at J, with 15 bases between. The CDR3 totals 15 residues. In germline, CDR1 is LNHDA, CDR2 SQIVND (reference sequence). The CDR3 DNA reads TGTGCCAGTAGGTGGGGTGCAGGACACAATCAGCCCCAGCATTTT. This gives the protein CASRWGAGHNQPQHF. The full variable domain, in which reference TRBV19 and TRBJ1-5 provide the parts outside the CDR3, is DGGITQSPKYLFRKEGQNVTLSCEQNLNHDAMYWYRQDPGQGLRLIYYSQIVNDFQKGDIAEGYSVSREKKESFPLTVTSAQKNPTAFYLCASRWGAGHNQPQHFGDGTRLSIL.

The gene calls are TRBV18 and TRBJ2-3; D is uncertain. V was clipped by 3 bases and J by 4 bases, with 8 bases between them. Germline V gene lookup returns CDR1 KGHSH and CDR2 LQKENI. The CDR3 is made up of 13 amino acids. The CDR3: CASSPDQSDTQYF. The CDR3 DNA is TGTGCCAGCTCACCGGATCAGTCAGATACGCAGTATTTT.

The rearrangement joins TRBV28 to TRBJ1-5; no firm D call. Germline V gene lookup returns CDR1 MDHEN and CDR2 SYDVKM. V was shortened by 3 bases and J by 0 bases, with 12 bases between the two germline ends. The CDR3 totals 16 residues. This chain's CDR3 is CASSFYGGDSNQPQHF. CDR3 DNA sequence: TGTGCCAGCAGTTTTTATGGAGGTGATAGCAATCAGCCCCAGCATTTT.

V and J are TRBV7-9 and TRBJ2-2, with 11 nucleotides matching TRBD2. The CDR3 length is 14 residues. J gave up 4 bases and V 7 bases, and 2 bases lay outside the gene matches. Germline assignment: CDR1 SEHNR and CDR2 FQNEAQ (reference sequence). CDR3 amino acids: CASIAGGITGELFF. The CDR3, as DNA: TGTGCCAGCATAGCGGGAGGGATCACCGGGGAGCTGTTTTTT.

This sequence joins TRBV30 and TRBJ2-3, with TRBD2 as a possible D gene (7 bases). Trimming shortened V by 1 base and J by 6 bases, and 23 bases separated the two germline ends. The V gene's germline CDR1 is GTSNPN and CDR2 SVGIG (reference sequence). The CDR3 is 17 residues long. This CDR3 reads CAWSAHFWGGRVDTQYF. DNA for the CDR3: TGTGCCTGGAGTGCCCATTTTTGGGGGGGCCGAGTGGATACGCAGTATTTT.

The genes are TRBV14 and TRBJ2-1, with 13 nucleotides matching TRBD2. From germline, CDR1 is SGHDN and CDR2 FVKESK. The CDR3 is made up of 14 amino acids. The V segment lost 5 bases and the J segment 9 bases; nucleotides outside the gene matches: 4. CDR3 bases: TGTGCCAGCAGCGAAGGACTAGCGGGAGTTGAGCAGTTCTTC. Translated, it gives CASSEGLAGVEQFF.

This clone has just one count. V gene TRBV5-4 combines with J gene TRBJ2-1, with a possible D match to TRBD2 (5 bases). V was trimmed by 2 bases and J by 8 bases, leaving 17 bases between them. This CDR3 contains 15 residues. Germline V gives CDR1 SGHNT, CDR2 YYREEE (reference sequence). CDR3 sequence: CASSLPAAMRDEQFF. CDR3 bases: TGTGCCAGCAGCTTACCAGCGGCAATGAGGGATGAGCAGTTCTTC. Drawing the rest from reference TRBV5-4 and TRBJ2-1, the complete variable domain is ETGVTQSPTHLIKTRGQQVTLRCSSQSGHNTVSWYQQALGQGPQFIFQYYREEENGRGNFPPRFSGLQFPNYSSELNVNALELDDSALYLCASSLPAAMRDEQFFGPGTRLTVL.

The rearrangement uses TRBV7-2 and TRBJ2-5, with TRBD2 matching over 10 bases. J was trimmed by 5 bases and V by 8 bases; bases with no gene match: 11. There are 15 residues in the CDR3. Germline values: CDR1 SGHTA, CDR2 FQGNSA. CDR3 residues: CASRLLAGVVETQYF. CDR3 sequence (DNA): TGTGCCAGCCGGCTCCTAGCGGGAGTTGTTGAGACCCAGTACTTC.

V is TRBV7-8 and J is TRBJ1-1, with D unclear. The length of the CDR3 is 15 residues. Trimming removed 4 bases at V and 1 base at J, with 13 bases between. CDR1 is SGHVS, CDR2 FQNEAQ, per germline. CDR3 nucleotides: TGTGCCAGCAGCTCGTCTATCCAGAGGAACACTGAAGCTTTCTTT. Amino acid sequence: CASSSSIQRNTEAFF.

V gene TRBV7-9 combines with J gene TRBJ2-5; 7 bases are shared with TRBD2. The CDR3 is made up of 15 amino acids. Germline CDR1 is SEHNR and CDR2 is FQNEAQ (reference sequence). Unmatched junction bases numbered 10, after V lost 4 bases and J lost 5 bases. The CDR3 loop reads CASSSDQTSRETQYF. CDR3 DNA sequence: TGTGCCAGCAGCTCAGATCAGACTAGCCGGGAGACCCAGTACTTC.

The V gene is TRBV28, the J gene TRBJ1-2; D uncertain. Germline CDR1 is MDHEN and CDR2 is SYDVKM. Trimming left V 5 bases short and J 3 bases short, with 4 bases between. CDR3 length equals 11 residues. DNA of the CDR3: TGTGCCAGCAGTCTGTACTATGGCTACACCTTC. Translated: CASSLYYGYTF.

The rearrangement uses TRBV5-8 and TRBJ2-1; D unresolved. Germline CDR1 and CDR2: SGHTS and YDEGEE. V was shortened by 5 bases and J by 4 bases, with 4 bases between the two germline ends. CDR3 length equals 11 residues. CDR3 DNA: TGTGCCAGCAGGACTTACAATGAGCAGTTCTTC. Amino acids: CASRTYNEQFF.